These 16 T cell receptor beta chains came from one sample sequenced in a study of cytomegalovirus exposure and HLA in healthy donors. The primer mix had 60 Vbeta and 13 Jbeta primers. The repertoire was sequenced with immunoSEQ multiplex PCR; TCRdb's copy has only in-frame clones and lacks some. The table has 90,000 to 120,000 clones, around three quarters seen once. The sequenced sample was PBMCs. These receptors were obtained from a woman aged 35 to 49 in good health and CMV-seronegative.

This chain uses TRBV19 with TRBJ2-5; 13 positions match TRBD2. The CDR3 runs 16 residues. V dropped 5 bases and J dropped 3; count of bases not matched to a gene: 6. From germline, CDR1 is LNHDA and CDR2 SQIVND (reference sequence). The CDR3 DNA reads as TGTGCCAGTAGTTCCGGACTAGCGGGGGCCAAAGAGACCCAGTACTTC. It is translated as CASSSGLAGAKETQYF.

The chain combines TRBV11-3 with TRBJ2-7, with TRBD2 matching over 12 bases. The CDR3 is 15 residues long. Trimming at V came to 5 bases and at J to 6 bases, leaving 8 bases not matched to a gene. Germline CDR1 is SGHNT and CDR2 is YENEEA. The CDR3: CASSAGLAGKREQYF. CDR3 in DNA: TGTGCCAGCAGCGCCGGACTAGCGGGAAAGCGCGAGCAGTACTTC.

The chain combines TRBV7-2 with TRBJ2-3; perhaps TRBD2 as D (6 bases). The V and J ends lost 5 bases and 8 bases respectively, with 17 bases between them. Germline V gives CDR1 SGHTA, CDR2 FQGNSA. The CDR3 runs to 14 residues. CDR3 sequence: CASSGGAGLGTQYF. CDR3 nucleotides: TGTGCCAGCAGCGGCGGCGCGGGGTTGGGTACGCAGTATTTT.

The chain recombines TRBV11-2 with TRBJ2-1; 7 bases are shared with TRBD2. V shed 2 bases, J shed 10 bases, and the junction held 8 bases outside the gene matches. CDR3 size: 14 residues. Germline CDR1 and CDR2: SGHAT and FQNNGV. CDR3 bases: TGTGCCAGCAGCTTATCTCCGACTAGCAGCGAGCAGTTCTTC. Protein product: CASSLSPTSSEQFF.

V usage is TRBV25-1 and J usage is TRBJ1-4; 8 nucleotides agree with TRBD1. J lost 7 bases, V lost 1 base, and 8 bases had no gene match. CDR3 length: 16 amino acids. The germline V gene has CDR1 MGHDK and CDR2 SYGVNS. The CDR3 DNA reads TGTGCCAGCAGTGAATCCCAGGGGGCGTGGGTTGAAAAACTGTTTTTT. Its translation: CASSESQGAWVEKLFF. The variable domain in full, completed from reference TRBV25-1 and TRBJ1-4, reads EADIYQTPRYLVIGTGKKITLECSQTMGHDKMYWYQQDPGMELHLIHYSYGVNSTEKGDLSSESTVSRIRTEHFPLTLESARPSHTSQYLCASSESQGAWVEKLFFGSGTQLSVL.

This chain joins TRBV7-6 and TRBJ1-1, with TRBD1 identical over 8 bases. Trimming at V came to 3 bases and at J to 3 bases, leaving 3 bases not matched to a gene. The CDR3 consists of 14 residues. Germline assignment: CDR1 SGHVS and CDR2 FNYEAQ. In DNA, the CDR3 is TGTGCCAGCAGCTTCCCGACAGGGGACACTGAAGCTTTCTTT. It is translated as CASSFPTGDTEAFF.

This chain uses TRBV11-2 with TRBJ2-3, with 7 bases matching TRBD1. This CDR3 has 15 amino acids. The trim removed 2 bases at V and 2 bases at J, leaving 4 bases unmatched. Germline V gene sequence: CDR1 SGHAT, CDR2 FQNNGV. The CDR3 DNA reads TGTGCCAGCAGCTTAAGACAGGGTTCCACAGATACGCAGTATTTT. Translating it yields CASSLRQGSTDTQYF.

The chain has TRBV4-3 and TRBJ2-3; 13 bases match TRBD2. Germline V gene data show CDR1 as LGHNA and CDR2 as YSLEER. This CDR3 spans 17 amino acids. With V trimmed by 1 base and J by 5 bases, 6 bases remained unmatched. CDR3 sequence (DNA): TGCGCCAGCAGCCAAGGTCCAACTAGCGGGAGGGAAGATACGCAGTATTTT. Protein: CASSQGPTSGREDTQYF.

The V call is TRBV6-6, the J call TRBJ2-2, with D tentatively TRBD2 (5 bases). The CDR3 is 16 amino acids. V was shortened by 8 bases and J by 0 bases, with 16 bases between the two germline ends. Germline CDR1 and CDR2: MNHNY and SVGAGI (reference sequence). The CDR3 is CASGFLSGSNTGELFF. The CDR3 coding sequence is TGTGCCAGCGGTTTTCTATCGGGATCGAACACCGGGGAGCTGTTTTTT.

The chain combines TRBV4-1 with TRBJ2-2; D perhaps matches TRBD2 (6 bases). The CDR3 totals 16 residues. Deletions cut 3 bases from V and 1 base from J, with 12 bases between. CDR1 is MGHRA and CDR2 is YSYEKL in the germline V gene. CDR3 nucleotides: TGCGCCAGCAGCCAGGGGACGGGGGAGAACACCGGGGAGCTGTTTTTT. Translating gives CASSQGTGENTGELFF.

This chain joins TRBV27 and TRBJ1-1, with TRBD1 matching 7 bases. With V trimmed by 0 bases and J by 3 bases, 4 bases remained unmatched. Germline V CDR1 and CDR2: MNHEY, SMNVEV (reference sequence). This CDR3 has 15 residues. CDR3 loop: CASSLSPQGDTEAFF. CDR3 in DNA: TGTGCCAGCAGTTTATCACCTCAGGGGGACACTGAAGCTTTCTTT.

The chain employs TRBV19 and TRBJ1-1, with 7 bases that match TRBD1. Germline CDR1 LNHDA, CDR2 SQIVND (reference sequence). This CDR3 has 13 amino acids. J was trimmed by 3 bases and V by 5 bases; bases with no gene match: 3. CDR3 DNA sequence: TGTGCCAGTAGTTCTACAGGGGACACTGAAGCTTTCTTT. It is translated as CASSSTGDTEAFF.

The chain recombines TRBV5-4 with TRBJ2-3, with 7 bases lining up with TRBD1. This CDR3 contains 15 residues. The ends lost 2 bases at V and 0 bases at J; junction bases unmatched: 3. Germline lookup yields CDR1 SGHNT and CDR2 YYREEE (reference sequence). The CDR3 sequence: CASSFGTASTDTQYF. The CDR3 nucleotides read TGTGCCAGCAGCTTTGGGACAGCTAGCACAGATACGCAGTATTTT.

The table lists this clone with a few counts. V usage is TRBV7-2 and J usage is TRBJ2-4; D possibly corresponds to TRBD1 (5 bases). Between the trimmed V and J ends, which lost 0 bases and 8 bases, there was a span of 14 bases. From germline, CDR1 is SGHTA and CDR2 FQGNSA. The CDR3 is made up of 15 amino acids. CDR3 loop: CASSLAGQGEDIQYF. The CDR3 DNA reads TGTGCCAGCAGCTTAGCGGGGCAGGGCGAGGACATTCAGTACTTC.

CDR3 nucleotides: TGTGCCAGCAGTACCTCTAGCGGTACCTACACCGGGGAGCTGTTTTTT. This gives the protein CASSTSSGTYTGELFF. The V and J genes are TRBV28 and TRBJ2-2, with TRBD2 identical over 7 bases. The CDR3 sequence is 16 residues long. J lost 3 bases, V lost 5 bases, and 9 bases had no gene match. Germline V gives CDR1 MDHEN, CDR2 SYDVKM.

Details on this clone: Germline is not matched at one junction end, which may reflect a read error. The J gene is TRBJ1-4, the V gene TRBV30; no clear D gene. Germline loops: CDR1 GTSNPN, CDR2 SVGIG (reference sequence). The CDR3 runs to 12 residues. The CDR3 region has the DNA TGTGCCCGGAGTGCTGTGTATGAAAAACTGTTTTTT. The encoded protein is CARSAVYEKLFF.